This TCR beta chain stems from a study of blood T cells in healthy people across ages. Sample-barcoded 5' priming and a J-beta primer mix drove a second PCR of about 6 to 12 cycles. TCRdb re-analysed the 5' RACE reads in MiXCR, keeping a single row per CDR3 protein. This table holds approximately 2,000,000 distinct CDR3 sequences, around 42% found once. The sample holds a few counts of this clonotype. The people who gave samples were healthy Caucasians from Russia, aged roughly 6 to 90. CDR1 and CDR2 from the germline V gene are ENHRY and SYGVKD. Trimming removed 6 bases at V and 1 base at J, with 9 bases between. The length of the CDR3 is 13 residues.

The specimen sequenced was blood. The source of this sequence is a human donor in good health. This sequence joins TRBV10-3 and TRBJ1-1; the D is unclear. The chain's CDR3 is CAIRSTENTEAFF. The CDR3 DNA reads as TGTGCCATCAGATCTACAGAGAACACTGAAGCTTTCTTT.